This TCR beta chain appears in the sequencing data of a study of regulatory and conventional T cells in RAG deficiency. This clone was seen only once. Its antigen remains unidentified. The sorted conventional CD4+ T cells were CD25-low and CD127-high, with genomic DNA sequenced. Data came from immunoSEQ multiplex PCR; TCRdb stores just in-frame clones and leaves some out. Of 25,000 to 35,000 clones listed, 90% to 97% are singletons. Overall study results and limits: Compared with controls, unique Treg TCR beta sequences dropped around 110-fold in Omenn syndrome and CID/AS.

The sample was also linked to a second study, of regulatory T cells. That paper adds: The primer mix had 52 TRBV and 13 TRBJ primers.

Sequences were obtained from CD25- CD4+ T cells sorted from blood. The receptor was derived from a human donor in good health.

The CDR3 sequence: CASSPVGTGMNTEAFF. The CDR3 bases are TGTGCCAGCTCACCAGTGGGGACAGGGATGAACACTGAAGCTTTCTTT. The chain combines TRBV18 with TRBJ1-1; 9 bases map to TRBD1. The V segment lost 2 bases and the J segment 0 bases; nucleotides outside the gene matches: 4. The CDR3 runs to 16 residues. CDR1 is KGHSH and CDR2 is LQKENI in the germline V gene.